This T cell receptor beta chain was captured in a study of blood T cell repertoires in COVID-19. Profiling relied on immunoSEQ multiplex PCR, and the TCRdb table lists in-frame clones only, not all of them. The sample consists of about 180,000 clones, 80% to 90% of them appearing once. V gave up 1 base and J gave up 3 bases; unmatched junction bases: 10. CDR3 size: 18 residues. Germline CDR1 is SGHRS and CDR2 is YFSETQ. This rearrangement joins TRBV5-1 to TRBJ1-4; 9 bases fit TRBD1. The sequence came from a middle-aged man with active or convalescent COVID-19. Input material: peripheral blood. The CDR3: CASSLTGTGKAANEKLFF. The DNA for the CDR3 is TGCGCCAGCAGCTTGACCGGGACAGGGAAGGCGGCTAATGAAAAACTGTTTTTT.